The 16 T cell receptor beta chains below all came from one sample that was sequenced in a study of OX40 agonist ivuxolimab in advanced cancers. Library preparation was by the immunoSEQ multiplex PCR assay. Sourced from immuneACCESS, this table was stored by TCRdb with only in-frame sequences that have V and J called. A share of the clones is absent; for the studies checked, an unresolved V gene accounts for under half, and the remainder has no known explanation. For this sample there are 60,000 to 80,000 clones; roughly four fifths appear just once. The top ten clonotypes cover less than 4.5% of the sample. The sequences come from CD4+ or CD8+ T cells sorted from blood, collected in a trial of the OX40 agonist ivuxolimab. The source of these receptors is an adult with an advanced solid tumor such as melanoma, head and neck, liver or kidney cancer.

This clone was counted only a few times. The rearrangement uses TRBV19 and TRBJ1-4; D is ambiguous. This CDR3 is built from 12 residues. V was trimmed by 3 bases and J by 13 bases, leaving 12 bases between them. Germline V gene data show CDR1 as LNHDA and CDR2 as SQIVND (reference sequence). The CDR3 DNA is TGTGCCAGTAGTATGGAGGCCGGTCTACTGTTTTTT. Its protein product is CASSMEAGLLFF. Looking up the rest from reference TRBV19 and TRBJ1-4 gives the full variable domain: DGGITQSPKYLFRKEGQNVTLSCEQNLNHDAMYWYRQDPGQGLRLIYYSQIVNDFQKGDIAEGYSVSREKKESFPLTVTSAQKNPTAFYLCASSMEAGLLFFGSGTQLSVL.

The chain recombines TRBV2 with TRBJ1-2; D remains ambiguous. The CDR3 totals 13 residues. Germline assignment: CDR1 SNHLY and CDR2 FYNNEI. Trimming took 1 base from V and 8 from J, leaving 11 bases between them. CDR3 bases: TGTGCCAGCAGTGAAGGCGGAGGGAAGGGCTACACCTTC. Protein product: CASSEGGGKGYTF.

The chain joins TRBV4-2 to TRBJ2-5; 9 nucleotides line up with TRBD1. The CDR3 totals 15 residues. Trimming took 4 bases from V and 2 from J; bases not matched to a gene: 5. Germline V gene lookup returns CDR1 LGHNA and CDR2 YNFKEQ. CDR3 sequence: CASSPRQGGQETQYF. DNA for the CDR3: TGTGCCAGCAGCCCCCGACAGGGGGGTCAAGAGACCCAGTACTTC.

This sequence joins TRBV5-8 and TRBJ1-2; D is ambiguous. Deletions cut 8 bases from V and 4 bases from J, with 9 bases between. The CDR3 is 11 residues long. Germline V lookup: CDR1 SGHTS, CDR2 YDEGEE. CDR3 protein: CASRQVYGYTF. The CDR3 DNA reads as TGTGCCAGTCGACAAGTCTATGGCTACACCTTC.

The chain recombines TRBV7-2 with TRBJ2-1; 7 nucleotides line up with TRBD2. The CDR3 consists of 14 residues. The germline CDR1 and CDR2 sequences are SGHTA and FQGNSA. The ends lost 1 base at V and 9 bases at J; junction bases unmatched: 6. The CDR3 reads CASSLVGGVSEQFF. The CDR3 nucleotides are TGTGCCAGCAGCTTAGTGGGAGGGGTAAGTGAGCAGTTCTTC.

The rearrangement links TRBV15 to TRBJ2-5; a weak D match, TRBD2 (6 bases). This CDR3 is built from 17 residues. Germline values: CDR1 LNHNV, CDR2 YYDKDF (reference sequence). V was pared by 0 bases and J by 4 bases, with 18 bases between. The CDR3 reads CATSRDRVRSGGETQYF. The CDR3 coding sequence is TGTGCCACCAGCAGAGATAGGGTCAGGTCCGGGGGAGAGACCCAGTACTTC.

The chain carries TRBV2 and TRBJ2-1; 8 positions agree with TRBD1. The CDR3 totals 13 residues. In germline, CDR1 is SNHLY, CDR2 FYNNEI. With 7 bases clipped from V and 4 bases from J, the junction kept 3 bases outside the gene matches. CDR3 sequence: CASNRGTYNEQFF. CDR3 nucleotide sequence: TGTGCCAGCAACAGGGGGACATACAATGAGCAGTTCTTC. Full variable domain (missing parts from reference TRBV2 and TRBJ2-1): EPEVTQTPSHQVTQMGQEVILRCVPISNHLYFYWYRQILGQKVEFLVSFYNNEISEKSEIFDDQFSVERPDGSNFTLKIRSTKLEDSAMYFCASNRGTYNEQFFGPGTRLTVL.

The chain joins TRBV6-5 to TRBJ2-3; D remains unclear. CDR3 length: 12 residues. Germline CDR1 reads MNHEY; CDR2 reads SVGAGI. Trimming stripped 5 bases from V and 0 bases from J, with 3 bases between. The CDR3: CASSGSTDTQYF. The CDR3, as DNA: TGTGCCAGCAGTGGGAGCACAGATACGCAGTATTTT.

This chain links TRBV7-2 with TRBJ2-3; D call uncertain. Trimming cost V 1 base and J 0 bases, with 14 bases left between them. Per the germline V gene, CDR1 is SGHTA and CDR2 is FQGNSA. The CDR3 runs 17 residues. CDR3: CASSLEGSQSSTDTQYF. The DNA for the CDR3 is TGTGCCAGCAGCTTAGAGGGTTCCCAAAGTAGCACAGATACGCAGTATTTT.

The gene calls are TRBV28 and TRBJ2-7, with D perhaps TRBD1 or TRBD2 (5 bases each). Germline V CDR1 and CDR2: MDHEN, SYDVKM. The V gene lost 7 bases and the J gene lost 5 bases, with 15 bases spanning the gap. The CDR3 sequence is 13 residues long. CDR3 in DNA: TGTGCCAGCACTATGGGCAGGGACCACGAGCAGTACTTC. This translates into CASTMGRDHEQYF.

The rearrangement uses TRBV11-1 and TRBJ1-6; perhaps TRBD1 as D (6 bases). The CDR3 has 15 amino acids. Germline V gene lookup returns CDR1 SGHAT and CDR2 FQDESV (reference sequence). V dropped 3 bases and J dropped 5 bases, with 11 bases sitting between them. The CDR3 sequence: CASSFGGQNNSPLHF. The CDR3 nucleotides read TGTGCCAGCAGCTTCGGGGGGCAAAATAATTCACCCCTCCACTTT.

This clone was observed a handful of times. This chain uses TRBV5-1 with TRBJ2-1; D possibly corresponds to TRBD2 (7 bases). V was shortened by 4 bases and J by 6 bases, with 20 bases between the two germline ends. Germline V gene sequence: CDR1 SGHRS, CDR2 YFSETQ. This CDR3 has 16 amino acids. CDR3 sequence: CASSRGSSGARNEQFF. The CDR3 nucleotides read TGCGCCAGCAGCAGGGGGTCCAGCGGGGCTCGCAATGAGCAGTTCTTC.

This sequence joins TRBV6-5 and TRBJ1-1, with D tentatively TRBD1 (6 bases). The V gene lost 2 bases and the J gene lost 2 bases, with 12 bases spanning the gap. This CDR3 region has 15 residues. CDR1 is MNHEY, CDR2 SVGAGI, per germline. In DNA, the CDR3 is TGTGCCAGCAGTTACGGCAGGGGAGGCAACACTGAAGCTTTCTTT. Amino acids: CASSYGRGGNTEAFF.

The chain is built from TRBV7-2 and TRBJ2-1; 8 bases line up with TRBD1. Germline V gives CDR1 SGHTA, CDR2 FQGNSA. The CDR3 is made up of 15 amino acids. The ends lost 3 bases at V and 6 bases at J; junction bases unmatched: 7. CDR3 in amino acids: CASSFQGAIGNEQFF. For the CDR3, the DNA is TGTGCCAGCAGCTTTCAGGGGGCGATAGGCAATGAGCAGTTCTTC.

This clone was detected a few times. The chain is built from TRBV12-1 and TRBJ1-5. TRBV12-1 is assigned pseudogene status. The CDR3 loop spans 14 amino acids. For the CDR3, the DNA is TGTGCCAGCAGCTTTGATCGCGGGAATCAGCCCCAGCATTTT. The encoded protein is CASSFDRGNQPQHF.

The V gene is TRBV7-2, the J gene TRBJ2-2; TRBD1 matches 10 bases. The V segment lost 4 bases and the J segment 9 bases; nucleotides outside the gene matches: 8. Germline assignment: CDR1 SGHTA and CDR2 FQGNSA. CDR3 length: 15 amino acids. CDR3 coding DNA: TGTGCCAGCAGCTCCCGCGACAGGGGGCGGAGGGAGCTGTTTTTT. It translates to CASSSRDRGRRELFF.